This TCR beta chain is drawn from a study of OX40 agonist ivuxolimab in advanced cancers. Study conclusions and caveats: More expanded clones were found, on average, in CD8+ than in CD4+ T cells. With doses of 0.1 to 3.0 mg/kg, CD4+ and CD8+ blood T cells had undergone clonal expansion by week 6.

The repertoire was sequenced with immunoSEQ multiplex PCR; TCRdb's copy has only in-frame clones and lacks some. The sample shows about 84,000 clones, around nine tenths of them seen only once. Comments on this clone: Its antigen remains unidentified.

This CDR3 region has 12 residues. CDR1 is GTSNPN and CDR2 is SVGIG in the germline V gene (reference sequence). V dropped 4 bases and J dropped 0 bases, with 6 bases sitting between them. The specimen comprised CD4+ or CD8+ T cells sorted from blood, sampled in a trial of the OX40 agonist ivuxolimab. This chain joins TRBV30 and TRBJ1-1; D not resolved. This clonotype was obtained from an adult with an advanced solid tumor such as melanoma, head and neck, liver or kidney cancer. CDR3 amino acids: CAWTQLNTEAFF. DNA of the CDR3: TGTGCCTGGACCCAGCTGAACACTGAAGCTTTCTTT.